The T cell receptor beta chain described here comes from a study of tumor and adjacent non-tumor tissue in lung cancer listed by TCRdb under 2018. Background on the whole study: By cancer type, the cohort comprised 12 adenocarcinoma patients, a couple of squamous cell carcinoma patients and 1 small cell lung cancer patient. Among the 15 or so patients, ages ranged from about 30 to 85 years, some ten were men and 5 were women, and disease was TNM stage I to III. Sequencing produced more than 100,000,000 productive TCRbeta reads in total, an average of approximately 3.9 million reads per sample. Using bulk TCRbeta repertoires from some 16 lung cancer patients, the study set lung tumor tissue side by side with matched distant non-tumor lung tissue. TCRbeta CDR3 sequencing was performed on 25 to 35 paired specimens, with one tumor sample and one normal lung sample collected per patient.

RNA was isolated from bulk, unsorted tissue, and RNA quality was assessed with a NanoDrop ND-1000 and an Agilent 2100. The normal lung samples consisted of distant non-tumor tissue collected more than 3 cm from the tumor edge. Donors were newly diagnosed lung cancer patients admitted for thoracic surgery in China between August and November 2014, without prior chemotherapy. Patients who had received previous radiotherapy or chemotherapy, or who had another concurrent cancer, were excluded from the study. Surgical tissue pieces of roughly 1-2.3 cm3 were preserved in RNAlater solution and stored at -80 °C until use. The library was made by multiplex PCR. The sequencing machine was an Illumina HiSeq 2500. TCRbeta libraries were constructed through three rounds of nested PCR with primers (Table S4) according to protocols adapted from ARM-PCR. Before sequencing, PCR products of 200-500 bp were cut from the gel and purified using the QIAquick gel extraction kit. In the authors' own workflow: Trimmomatic was used to clean the reads, FLASH was used to merge the reads into complete CDR3 sequences, and MiTCR was used to assign the reads to V(D)J germline segments. VDJtools was used to compute clonal diversity as the inverse Simpson's index. In-frame sequences without a premature stop codon were defined as productive reads. Through fastp at Q25 and MiXCR, TCRdb rebuilt clones from the public reads, retaining in-frame beta chains. Duplicate CDR3 protein sequences are folded into a single record with the most common DNA and genes. The V and J calls were not made by the authors but by TCRdb's processing. For this sample there are about 50,000 distinct CDR3 sequences; 70% to 80% appear just once. The top ten hold over 20% of the sample.

Trimmed from V: 7 bases; trimmed from J: 0 bases; junction bases lacking a gene match: 7. Based on the germline V gene, the CDR1 and CDR2 sequences are SNHLY and FYNNEI. CDR3 length: 15 amino acids, cysteine to phenylalanine. Only the CDR3 DNA stays, 45 bases, in frame from base 1. With regard to this clonotype: Its binding antigen is unknown. Nothing much larger sits one base from this clone, and base qualities are not available.

Study-level results and caveats: In normal lung, the top 100 clones accounted for a significantly larger cumulative share of the repertoire than in tumor tissue. With only about 16 patients in the cohort, the authors noted that larger samples and more detailed clinical data are needed. Because peripheral blood was not sequenced, the blood TCRbeta repertoires of the lung cancer patients in the study went unexamined. The sequencing platform is not named in the methods, and unique molecular identifiers are not mentioned. Younger patients had significantly higher TCR diversity, and higher tumor TCR diversity was associated with shorter overall and disease-free survival. Tumor tissue showed significantly greater TCR diversity (inverse Simpson) than normal lung tissue (roughly 430 vs 170, P = 0.0075, Mann-Whitney U test).

This chain joins TRBV2 to TRBJ2-3; 7 central nucleotides agree with TRBD2. This receptor was obtained from an older woman with non-small cell lung cancer. The sample comprised distant non-tumor lung tissue. The DNA sequence reads TGTGCCAGCAAATTACTAGCGACTAGCACAGATACGCAGTATTTT. Its protein is CASKLLATSTDTQYF.